These 27 T cell receptor beta chains came from one sample sequenced in a study of Ad26.COV2.S vaccination and SARS-CoV-2 variants. Only in-frame clones appear in the TCRdb table, and some are missing; sequencing was by immunoSEQ multiplex PCR. This table holds more than 150,000 clones, around nine tenths found once. The input for sequencing was peripheral blood, taken after recovery from COVID-19. Every receptor here comes from a human donor who had recovered from COVID-19.

The J gene is TRBJ1-2, the V gene TRBV19, with D possibly TRBD1 on 6 matching bases. CDR1 is LNHDA and CDR2 is SQIVND in the germline V gene (reference sequence). V lost 7 bases, J lost 6 bases, and 15 bases lay in between. The length of the CDR3 is 13 residues. The CDR3 loop reads CASTIDRDNGYTF. DNA for the CDR3: TGTGCCAGTACCATTGATCGGGACAATGGCTACACCTTC.

This chain uses TRBV11-2 with TRBJ2-2, with D unresolved. V was clipped by 2 bases and J by 8 bases, with 15 bases between them. Germline assignment: CDR1 SGHAT and CDR2 FQNNGV. The CDR3 contains 15 residues. CDR3 sequence (DNA): TGTGCCAGCAGCTTATTAGGCGACAATAGGGGGGAGCTGTTTTTT. It yields the protein CASSLLGDNRGELFF.

This clone was counted a single time. The chain has TRBV29-1 and TRBJ1-2; TRBD1 aligns across 7 bases. The CDR3 consists of 13 residues. Germline V gives CDR1 SQVTM, CDR2 ANQGSEA. V lost 6 bases, J lost 3 bases, and 7 bases stayed unmatched. CDR3 DNA: TGCAGCGTGGCAGGGGGTAAGGACTATGGCTACACCTTC. Amino acid sequence: CSVAGGKDYGYTF.

The V and J genes are TRBV11-2 and TRBJ2-5; D possibly corresponds to TRBD2 (5 bases). Germline CDR1 SGHAT, CDR2 FQNNGV. The CDR3 runs 15 residues. The ends were cut back, 1 base at V and 4 bases at J, with 13 bases in the middle. The CDR3 region is CASSLVGGSLETQYF. The CDR3 DNA is TGTGCCAGCAGCTTAGTTGGAGGCTCGCTAGAGACCCAGTACTTC.

The chain has TRBV13 and TRBJ2-5; no firm D call. Germline assignment: CDR1 PRHDT and CDR2 FYEKMQ (reference sequence). CDR3 length: 14 residues. Trimming shortened V by 2 bases and J by 1 base, and 8 bases separated the two germline ends. Written as DNA, the CDR3 is TGTGCCAGCAGCTTAAAGTCAATCCAAGAGACCCAGTACTTC. Amino acids: CASSLKSIQETQYF. The variable domain in full, with the rest retrieved from reference TRBV13 and TRBJ2-5, is AAGVIQSPRHLIKEKRETATLKCYPIPRHDTVYWYQQGPGQDPQFLISFYEKMQSDKGSIPDRFSAQQFSDYHSELNMSSLELGDSALYFCASSLKSIQETQYFGPGTRLLVL.

The chain couples TRBV4-1 to TRBJ1-4; the D gene is possibly TRBD1 (6 bases). V shed 8 bases and J shed 1 base, with 14 bases lying between them. This CDR3 region has 15 residues. The germline V gene has CDR1 MGHRA and CDR2 YSYEKL. The DNA of the CDR3 is TGCGCCAGCGAGGGGGGTTTCGGAACTAATGAAAAACTGTTTTTT. It encodes CASEGGFGTNEKLFF.

This clone was recorded a few times. The chain employs TRBV6-5 and TRBJ1-6, with 7 bases aligning to TRBD1. The CDR3 runs to 14 residues. Germline V gene data show CDR1 as MNHEY and CDR2 as SVGAGI. V lost 6 bases and J lost 7; bases outside the gene matches: 6. Written as DNA, the CDR3 is TGTGCCAGCAGACTGGGACAGCTGAATTCACCCCTCCACTTT. It codes for CASRLGQLNSPLHF.

This chain links TRBV29-1 with TRBJ1-2; weak D call: TRBD1 (5 bases). The CDR3 sequence is 13 residues long. Germline CDR1 SQVTM, CDR2 ANQGSEA. V lost 3 bases and J 4 bases, leaving 12 bases between the germline ends. CDR3 residues: CSVDRGAIYGYTF. For the CDR3, the DNA is TGCAGCGTTGATAGGGGAGCCATCTATGGCTACACCTTC. Combining the CDR3 with reference TRBV29-1 and TRBJ1-2 gives the whole variable domain SAVISQKPSRDICQRGTSLTIQCQVDSQVTMMFWYRQQPGQSLTLIATANQGSEATYESGFVIDKFPISRPNLTFSTLTVSNMSPEDSSIYLCSVDRGAIYGYTFGSGTRLTVV.

The chain recombines TRBV6-5 with TRBJ1-6, with 10 bases matching TRBD1. CDR3 length equals 16 residues. With 4 bases clipped from V and 2 bases from J, the junction kept 2 bases outside the gene matches. Per germline, CDR1 MNHEY and CDR2 SVGAGI. CDR3 in DNA: TGTGCCAGCAGTTGGACAGGGGGAACCTATAATTCACCCCTCCACTTT. It is translated as CASSWTGGTYNSPLHF.

The gene calls are TRBV12-2 and TRBJ2-2; the D segment call TRBD1 is taken from the table without a DNA check. TRBV12-2 corresponds to a pseudogene. The CDR3 has 21 residues. In DNA, the CDR3 is TGTGCAAGTCGCCTCGAACATCGGCGGGACAGGGGTTTTCGGGACACCGGGGAGCTGTTTTTT. Protein: CASRLEHRRDRGFRDTGELFF.

This clone was observed a single time. The rearrangement links TRBV19 to TRBJ1-2, with a possible D match to TRBD1 (6 bases). V lost 4 bases and J lost 2, with 17 bases in between. The V gene's germline CDR1 is LNHDA and CDR2 SQIVND (reference sequence). The CDR3 contains 16 residues. The CDR3 here is CASSSPKGTGNYGYTF. Here the CDR3 DNA reads TGTGCCAGTAGTAGCCCCAAGGGAACAGGGAACTATGGCTACACCTTC.

This clone occurred once. The chain is built from TRBV9 and TRBJ1-1; no reliable D call. The CDR3 runs 15 residues. Germline-derived CDR1 and CDR2 are SGDLS and YYNGEE. Trimming cost V 4 bases and J 4 bases, with 17 bases left between them. This CDR3 is CASSSRHLEGTEAFF. CDR3 bases: TGTGCCAGCAGCTCCCGACACCTGGAGGGCACTGAAGCTTTCTTT. The full variable domain, in which reference TRBV9 and TRBJ1-1 provide the parts outside the CDR3, is DSGVTQTPKHLITATGQRVTLRCSPRSGDLSVYWYQQSLDQGLQFLIQYYNGEERAKGNILERFSAQQFPDLHSELNLSSLELGDSALYFCASSSRHLEGTEAFFGQGTRLTVV.

This chain links TRBV6-5 with TRBJ2-5, with D possibly being TRBD1 (6 bases). Germline-derived CDR1 and CDR2 are MNHEY and SVGAGI. The CDR3 is 14 residues long. V was pared by 0 bases and J by 7 bases, with 12 bases between. The CDR3 spells CASSYSLTQGTQYF. CDR3 bases: TGTGCCAGCAGTTACTCCCTTACACAGGGGACCCAGTACTTC.

The rearrangement uses TRBV5-1 and TRBJ2-5; D unresolved. V was shortened by 5 bases and J by 7 bases, with 15 bases between the two germline ends. The CDR3 is made up of 13 amino acids. CDR1 and CDR2 from the germline V gene are SGHRS and YFSETQ. The CDR3 DNA is TGCGCCAGCAGTGAGCAGCCCGAAGGGACCCAGTACTTC. Its protein is CASSEQPEGTQYF.

The gene calls are TRBV19 and TRBJ1-1, with D hard to call. Germline lookup yields CDR1 LNHDA and CDR2 SQIVND (reference sequence). The V gene lost 5 bases and the J gene lost 9 bases, with 19 bases spanning the gap. The CDR3 runs to 14 residues. The CDR3 loop is CASSFPPDRGKAFF. The CDR3 region has the DNA TGTGCCAGTAGTTTCCCGCCGGACCGAGGGAAAGCTTTCTTT.

The chain carries TRBV7-3 and TRBJ2-1; D is unclear. V was trimmed by 8 bases and J by 0 bases, leaving 8 bases between them. The CDR3 contains 13 residues. The germline V gene encodes CDR1 SGHTA and CDR2 FQGTGA. DNA of the CDR3: TGTGCCAGCGGTCAGAGCTCCTACAATGAGCAGTTCTTC. It codes for CASGQSSYNEQFF.

This chain links TRBV5-1 with TRBJ2-5; 12 positions match TRBD2. There are 17 residues in the CDR3. Trimming took 4 bases from V and 5 from J; bases not matched to a gene: 12. Germline CDR1 SGHRS, CDR2 YFSETQ. The CDR3 spells CASSLQGLAGTWETQYF. CDR3 DNA sequence: TGCGCCAGCAGCCTGCAAGGACTAGCGGGGACCTGGGAGACCCAGTACTTC.

The chain carries TRBV2 and TRBJ1-1; D might be TRBD1 (5 bases). Germline loops: CDR1 SNHLY, CDR2 FYNNEI. The V gene lost 7 bases and the J gene lost 4 bases, with 19 bases spanning the gap. The CDR3 has 15 amino acids. The CDR3 DNA reads as TGTGCCAGCACCCCATTGGTTGGGGGTTCCACTGAAGCTTTCTTT. Translating it yields CASTPLVGGSTEAFF.

The genes are TRBV6-5 and TRBJ1-1, with TRBD1 matching 11 bases. The ends lost 5 bases at V and 4 bases at J; junction bases unmatched: 6. Germline V gene data show CDR1 as MNHEY and CDR2 as SVGAGI. This CDR3 comprises 15 residues. Written as DNA, the CDR3 is TGTGCCAGCAGTACAAGGACAGGGGGCGGCACTGAAGCTTTCTTT. Its translation: CASSTRTGGGTEAFF.

The chain employs TRBV6-5 and TRBJ1-5, with D tentatively TRBD1 (6 bases). The CDR3 covers 13 residues. Germline values: CDR1 MNHEY, CDR2 SVGAGI. Trimming pared 6 bases from V and 5 bases from J, leaving 11 bases between. CDR3 sequence (DNA): TGTGCCAGCAGACCAGGGGCGGATCAGCCCCAGCATTTT. Its translation: CASRPGADQPQHF.

The J gene is TRBJ1-6, the V gene TRBV20-1; 9 positions agree with TRBD1. In germline, CDR1 is DFQATT, CDR2 SNEGSKA (reference sequence). Germline trimming cut 3 bases from V and 10 bases from J; bases unmatched to any gene: 10. CDR3 size: 15 residues. The CDR3 loop reads CSASTGTGRHSPLHF. The DNA of the CDR3 is TGCAGTGCTAGTACCGGGACAGGGCGGCACTCACCCCTCCACTTT.

The rearrangement uses TRBV9 and TRBJ1-4; tentative D call: TRBD1 (5 bases). The CDR3 is made up of 15 amino acids. Trimming took 4 bases from V and 8 from J, leaving 18 bases between them. Germline CDR1 SGDLS, CDR2 YYNGEE. The DNA for the CDR3 is TGTGCCAGCAGCCTTTCCGGGGGGACGGGGGAAAAACTGTTTTTT. Translating gives CASSLSGGTGEKLFF.

This clone was seen only a few times. The chain uses TRBV5-4 and TRBJ2-7, with 8 bases matching TRBD1. Trimming removed 7 bases from V and 2 bases from J; junction bases left unmatched: 8. CDR1 is SGHNT and CDR2 is YYREEE in the germline V gene (reference sequence). This CDR3 is built from 14 residues. CDR3 in amino acids: CASGRGQEPYEQYF. The DNA of the CDR3 is TGTGCCAGCGGCCGGGGACAGGAACCCTACGAGCAGTACTTC.

The genes are TRBV27 and TRBJ2-2; D is ambiguous. Germline V CDR1 and CDR2: MNHEY, SMNVEV (reference sequence). Between the trimmed V and J ends, which lost 2 bases and 1 base, there was a span of 5 bases. This CDR3 contains 14 residues. In DNA, the CDR3 is TGTGCCAGCAGTTTAGGCCAGAACACCGGGGAGCTGTTTTTT. The encoded protein is CASSLGQNTGELFF.

The chain uses TRBV19 and TRBJ1-1; the D is unclear. The CDR3 runs to 14 residues. V was trimmed by 0 bases and J by 3 bases, leaving 8 bases between them. Looked up from germline, CDR1 is LNHDA and CDR2 is SQIVND (reference sequence). The CDR3 DNA reads as TGTGCCAGTAGTATAGAGATAGGGCACACTGAAGCTTTCTTT. This sequence encodes CASSIEIGHTEAFF.

This chain connects TRBV5-8 to TRBJ1-5; 9 nucleotides agree with TRBD1. Germline V CDR1 and CDR2: SGHTS, YDEGEE. This CDR3 comprises 14 residues. Losses at the gene ends were 4 bases for V and 7 bases for J; bases not matched to a gene: 6. The CDR3 DNA reads TGTGCCAGCAGCCCGGGACAGGGAGGACAGCCCCAGCATTTT. Translation gives CASSPGQGGQPQHF.

CDR3 protein: CASSLGGANVLTF. The CDR3 DNA sequence: TGTGCCAGCAGTTTAGGAGGGGCCAACGTCCTGACTTTC. This chain joins TRBV12-3 or TRBV12-4 and TRBJ2-6; D unclear. V lost 1 base and J lost 4, with 2 bases in between. The CDR3 is 13 amino acids.